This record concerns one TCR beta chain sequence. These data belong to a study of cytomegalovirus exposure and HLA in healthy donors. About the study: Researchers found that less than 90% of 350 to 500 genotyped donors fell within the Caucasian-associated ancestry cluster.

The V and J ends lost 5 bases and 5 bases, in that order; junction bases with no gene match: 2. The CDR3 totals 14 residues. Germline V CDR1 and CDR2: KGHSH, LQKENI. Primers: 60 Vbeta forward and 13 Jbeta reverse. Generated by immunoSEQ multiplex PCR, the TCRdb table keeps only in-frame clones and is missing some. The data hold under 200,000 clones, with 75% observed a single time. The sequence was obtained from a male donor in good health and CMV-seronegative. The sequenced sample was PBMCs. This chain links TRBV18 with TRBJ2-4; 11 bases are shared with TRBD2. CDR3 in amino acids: CASSKTSGENIQYF. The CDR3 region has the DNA TGTGCCAGCTCAAAGACTAGCGGGGAAAACATTCAGTACTTC.